This T cell receptor (beta chain) was obtained from a study of cytomegalovirus exposure and HLA in healthy donors. Study information: The use of the same platform for the 90 to 150 validation repertoires and the approximately 690 first-cohort repertoires was reported by a later analysis.

V was cut by 7 bases and J by 5 bases, with 17 bases left in between. The germline V gene encodes CDR1 SNHLY and CDR2 FYNNEI. The CDR3 covers 14 residues. The assay was immunoSEQ multiplex PCR, and TCRdb's table has in-frame clones only and misses some. The sample consists of under 150,000 clones, just over 90% of them appearing once. This TCR was sampled from a man aged 18 to 35 in good health and CMV-seronegative. The specimen sequenced was PBMCs. J is TRBJ1-1 and V is TRBV2; a possible D gene is TRBD1 (5 bases). CDR3 in amino acids: CASNLQGQATEAFF. CDR3 coding DNA: TGTGCCAGCAATTTGCAGGGCCAGGCAACTGAAGCTTTCTTT.